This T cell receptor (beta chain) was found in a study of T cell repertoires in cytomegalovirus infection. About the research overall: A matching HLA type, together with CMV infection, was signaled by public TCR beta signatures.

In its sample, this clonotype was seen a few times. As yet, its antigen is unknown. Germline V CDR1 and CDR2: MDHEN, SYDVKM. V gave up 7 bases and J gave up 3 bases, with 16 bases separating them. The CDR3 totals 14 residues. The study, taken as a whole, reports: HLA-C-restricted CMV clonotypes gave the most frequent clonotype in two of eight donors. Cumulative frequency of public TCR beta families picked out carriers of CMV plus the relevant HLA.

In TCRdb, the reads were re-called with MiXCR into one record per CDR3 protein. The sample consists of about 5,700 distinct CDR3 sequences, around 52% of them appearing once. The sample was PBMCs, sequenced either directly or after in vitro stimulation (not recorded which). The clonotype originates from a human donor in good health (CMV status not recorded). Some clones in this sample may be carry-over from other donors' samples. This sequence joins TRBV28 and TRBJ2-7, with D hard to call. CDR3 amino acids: CASNPTQPDYEQYF. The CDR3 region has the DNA TGTGCCAGCAATCCCACCCAGCCAGACTACGAGCAGTACTTC.